These T cell receptor beta chains were read from a single sample in a study of T cells in Graves' hyperthyroidism and ophthalmopathy. TCRdb ran MiXCR on the multiplex PCR reads and lists one entry per CDR3 protein. The sample includes 450,000 to 700,000 distinct CDR3 sequences, around 45% of them seen just once. The sequencing input was peripheral blood or thyroid tissue (not recorded which). The receptors originated from an adult woman with Graves' disease, either hyperthyroidism or ophthalmopathy (not recorded which). Both conserved end residues are part of each CDR3. The D gene is left open where the match is weak. Rows give clone size only sometimes, using once, few, many, or a class for an expanded clone.

j_call: TRBJ2-7; v_call: TRBV11-2; clone_size: many; d_call: NA; cdr3_nt: TGTGCCAGCACCTACCGGGGGTCAGTAACCTACGAGCAGTACTTC; cdr3_aa: CASTYRGSVTYEQYF
j_call: TRBJ1-1; v_call: TRBV29-1; clone_size: many; d_call: NA; cdr3_nt: TGCAGCGTTGGGGGTCGGAACACTGAAGCTTTCTTT; cdr3_aa: CSVGGRNTEAFF
j_call: TRBJ1-5; v_call: TRBV10-3; clone_size: NA; d_call: NA; cdr3_nt: TGTGCCATCAGTGCGGAGGGTAGCAATCAGCCCCAGCATTTT; cdr3_aa: CAISAEGSNQPQHF
j_call: TRBJ2-7; v_call: TRBV2; clone_size: many; d_call: NA; cdr3_nt: TGTGCCAGCGGTTCCAGCGGCCGCCTCTCCGAGCAGTACTTC; cdr3_aa: CASGSSGRLSEQYF
j_call: TRBJ1-5; v_call: TRBV2; clone_size: few; d_call: NA; cdr3_nt: TGTGCCAGCAGTGCAGGGACACCGCCCCAGCATTTT; cdr3_aa: CASSAGTPPQHF
j_call: TRBJ1-5; v_call: TRBV12-3/TRBV12-4; clone_size: many; d_call: NA; cdr3_nt: TGTGCCAGCAGTTTGGGGAGGGGAGACGGAAATCAGCCCCAGCATTTT; cdr3_aa: CASSLGRGDGNQPQHF
j_call: TRBJ2-2; v_call: TRBV5-1; clone_size: many; d_call: NA; cdr3_nt: TGCGCCAGCAGTTCCGACAGTCCGAACACCGGGGAGCTGTTTTTT; cdr3_aa: CASSSDSPNTGELFF
j_call: TRBJ2-7; v_call: TRBV10-2; clone_size: many; d_call: TRBD2; cdr3_nt: TGCGCCAGCAGTGAAACGGGACTAGTCTCCTACGAGCAGTACTTC; cdr3_aa: CASSETGLVSYEQYF
j_call: TRBJ1-2; v_call: TRBV19; clone_size: once; d_call: NA; cdr3_nt: TGTGCCAGTGGGTCCGGTTATGGCCACACCTTC; cdr3_aa: CASGSGYGHTF
j_call: TRBJ2-5; v_call: TRBV28; clone_size: many; d_call: NA; cdr3_nt: TGTGCCAGCAGTTTAAGCAGGGGCCAAGAGACCCAGTACTTC; cdr3_aa: CASSLSRGQETQYF
j_call: TRBJ2-5; v_call: TRBV20-1; clone_size: NA; d_call: TRBD2; cdr3_nt: TGCAGTGCTAGAGGGCTAGCGGGAGGGGGTCAAGAGACCCAGTACTTC; cdr3_aa: CSARGLAGGGQETQYF
j_call: TRBJ1-2; v_call: TRBV11-1; clone_size: NA; d_call: NA; cdr3_nt: TGTGCCAGTAGTATAGATCCGCGCGGGGACACGATGAATGGCTACACCTTC; cdr3_aa: CASSIDPRGDTMNGYTF
j_call: TRBJ1-5; v_call: TRBV20-1; clone_size: NA; d_call: NA; cdr3_nt: TGCAGTGCTCGCCCGTCGGGGGGACGACGCAATCAGCCCCAGCATTTT; cdr3_aa: CSARPSGGRRNQPQHF
j_call: TRBJ2-5; v_call: TRBV11-3; clone_size: NA; d_call: TRBD2; cdr3_nt: TGTGCCAGCAGCTTAGGGCTAGCGGGACTTCAAGAGACCCAGTACTTC; cdr3_aa: CASSLGLAGLQETQYF
j_call: TRBJ2-6; v_call: TRBV19; clone_size: NA; d_call: NA; cdr3_nt: TGTGCCAGTAGTATAGAAGGGTCGACCGGGGCCAACGTCCTGACTTTC; cdr3_aa: CASSIEGSTGANVLTF
j_call: TRBJ1-6; v_call: TRBV6-1; clone_size: many; d_call: NA; cdr3_nt: TGTGCCAGCAGCGAAGGGTGGGAAGGGACCCCCCTCCACTTT; cdr3_aa: CASSEGWEGTPLHF
j_call: TRBJ2-7; v_call: TRBV19; clone_size: NA; d_call: TRBD1; cdr3_nt: TGTGCCAGTAGTAGACCAGGGGGCTACTCCTACGAGCAGTACTTC; cdr3_aa: CASSRPGGYSYEQYF
j_call: TRBJ1-2; v_call: TRBV20-1; clone_size: many; d_call: NA; cdr3_nt: TGCAGTGCTAGAGATGCGAGGGCACGGGAGAGCTACACCTTC; cdr3_aa: CSARDARARESYTF
j_call: TRBJ2-6; v_call: TRBV5-5; clone_size: NA; d_call: NA; cdr3_nt: TGTGCCAGCGGGTTCGAGGGGCACGGGGCCAACGTCCTGACTTTC; cdr3_aa: CASGFEGHGANVLTF